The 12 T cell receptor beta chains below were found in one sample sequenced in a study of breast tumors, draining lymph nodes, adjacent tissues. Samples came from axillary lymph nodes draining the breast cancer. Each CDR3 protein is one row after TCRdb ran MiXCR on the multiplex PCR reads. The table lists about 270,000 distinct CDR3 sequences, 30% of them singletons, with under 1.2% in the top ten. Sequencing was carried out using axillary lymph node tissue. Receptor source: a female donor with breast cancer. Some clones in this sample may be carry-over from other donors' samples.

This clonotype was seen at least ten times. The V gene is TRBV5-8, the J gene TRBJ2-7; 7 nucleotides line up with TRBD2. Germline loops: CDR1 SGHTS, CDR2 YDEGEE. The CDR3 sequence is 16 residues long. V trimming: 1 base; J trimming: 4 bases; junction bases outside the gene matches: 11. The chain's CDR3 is CASSLFVGGPTYEQYF. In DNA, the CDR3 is TGTGCCAGCAGCTTGTTTGTGGGAGGGCCGACTTACGAGCAGTACTTC.

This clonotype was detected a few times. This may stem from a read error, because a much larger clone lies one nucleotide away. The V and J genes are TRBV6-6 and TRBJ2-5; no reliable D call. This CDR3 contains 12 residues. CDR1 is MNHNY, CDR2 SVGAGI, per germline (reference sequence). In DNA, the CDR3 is TGTGCCAGCAGTCACCACGGAGAGGCCCAGTACTTC. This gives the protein CASSHHGEAQYF.

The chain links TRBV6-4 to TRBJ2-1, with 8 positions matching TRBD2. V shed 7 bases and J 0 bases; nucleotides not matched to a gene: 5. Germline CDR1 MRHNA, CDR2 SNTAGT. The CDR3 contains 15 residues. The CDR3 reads CASKLAGSSYNEQFF. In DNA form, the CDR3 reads TGTGCCAGCAAGCTAGCGGGTAGCTCCTACAATGAGCAGTTCTTC.

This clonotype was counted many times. In DNA form, the CDR3 reads TGTGCCAGCAGTGCTGTTCGAGATACGCAGTATTTT. Amino acids: CASSAVRDTQYF. The chain carries TRBV6-1 and TRBJ2-3, with no clear D. This CDR3 has 12 residues. The V end lost 4 bases, the J end lost 5 bases, and 7 bases lay between the germline ends. The germline gives CDR1 MNHNS, CDR2 SASEGT.

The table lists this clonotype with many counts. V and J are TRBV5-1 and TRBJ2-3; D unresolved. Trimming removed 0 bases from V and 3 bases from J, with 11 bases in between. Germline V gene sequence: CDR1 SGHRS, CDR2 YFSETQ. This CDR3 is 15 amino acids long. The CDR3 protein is CASSLAGSRTDTQYF. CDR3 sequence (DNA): TGCGCCAGCAGCTTGGCCGGCAGTAGGACAGATACGCAGTATTTT.

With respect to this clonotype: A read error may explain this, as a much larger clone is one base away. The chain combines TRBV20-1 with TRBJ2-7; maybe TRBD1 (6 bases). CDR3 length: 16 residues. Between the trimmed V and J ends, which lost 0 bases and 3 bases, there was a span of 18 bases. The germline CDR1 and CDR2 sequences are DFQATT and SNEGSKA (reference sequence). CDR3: CSARDLGGTLRYEQYV. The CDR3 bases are TGCAGTGCTAGAGATTTGGGTGGGACATTGCGCTACGAGCAGTACGTC.

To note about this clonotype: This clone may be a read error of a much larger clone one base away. As DNA, the CDR3 is TGTGCCAGCAGCCGGCCTAGCAATGAGCAGTTCTTC. It translates to CASSRPSNEQFF. The genes are TRBV13 and TRBJ2-1; no clear D. CDR3 size: 12 residues. V was pared by 5 bases and J by 6 bases, with 8 bases between. Per the germline V gene, CDR1 is PRHDT and CDR2 is FYEKMQ (reference sequence).

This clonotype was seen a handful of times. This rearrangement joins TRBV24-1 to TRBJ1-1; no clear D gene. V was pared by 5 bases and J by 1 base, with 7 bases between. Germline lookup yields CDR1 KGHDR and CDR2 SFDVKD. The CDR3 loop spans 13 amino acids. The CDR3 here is CATSGVKNTEAFF. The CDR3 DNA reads TGTGCCACCAGTGGCGTGAAGAACACTGAAGCTTTCTTT.

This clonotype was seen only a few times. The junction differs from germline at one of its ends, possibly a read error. The CDR3 DNA is TGTGCCAGCAGCCTGAAATACGCGCAGTACTTC. Protein sequence: CASSLKYAQYF. This chain connects TRBV5-6 to TRBJ2-7; D remains unclear. Germline-derived CDR1 and CDR2 are SGHDT and YYEEEE. The CDR3 covers 11 residues. Looking up the rest from reference TRBV5-6 and TRBJ2-7 gives the full variable domain: DAGVTQSPTHLIKTRGQQVTLRCSPKSGHDTVSWYQQALGQGPQFIFQYYEEEERQRGNFPDRFSGHQFPNYSSELNVNALLLGDSALYLCASSLKYAQYFGPGTRLTVT.

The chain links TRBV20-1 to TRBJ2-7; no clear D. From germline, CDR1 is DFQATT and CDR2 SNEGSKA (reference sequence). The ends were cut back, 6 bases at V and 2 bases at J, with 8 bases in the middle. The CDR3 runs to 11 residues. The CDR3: CSALTAYEQYF. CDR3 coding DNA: TGCAGTGCCCTGACGGCCTACGAGCAGTACTTC.

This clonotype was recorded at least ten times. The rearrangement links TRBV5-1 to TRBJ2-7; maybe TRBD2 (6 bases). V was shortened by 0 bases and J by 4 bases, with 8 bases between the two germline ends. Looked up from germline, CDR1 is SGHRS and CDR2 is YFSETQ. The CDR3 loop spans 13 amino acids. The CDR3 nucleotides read TGCGCCAGCAGCTTGGATAGCGGTTACGAGCAGTACTTC. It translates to CASSLDSGYEQYF.

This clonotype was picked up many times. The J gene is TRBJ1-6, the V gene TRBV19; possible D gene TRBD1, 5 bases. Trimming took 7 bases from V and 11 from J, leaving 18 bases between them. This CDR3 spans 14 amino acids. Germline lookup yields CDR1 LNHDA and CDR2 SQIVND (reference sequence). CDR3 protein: CASMGGTALAPLHF. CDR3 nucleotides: TGTGCCAGTATGGGAGGGACGGCCTTAGCACCCCTCCACTTT.